The 20 T cell receptor beta chains given below trace back to one sample, sequenced in a study of T cells after yellow fever vaccination. Each CDR3 protein is one row after TCRdb ran MiXCR on the 5' RACE reads. The sample lists 170,000 or so distinct CDR3 sequences; roughly 6.2% were seen once. Sequenced here: CD4+ T cells sorted from PBMCs, sampled on the day of the first yellow fever vaccination. These receptors were taken from a man between 18 and 35 years old who received the YFV17D yellow fever vaccine.

This clonotype was seen at least ten times. The rearrangement links TRBV7-9 to TRBJ2-1, with a weak D call TRBD1 (6 bases). With 5 bases removed from V and 6 bases from J, the gap between germline ends came to 17 bases. CDR1 and CDR2 from the germline V gene are SEHNR and FQNEAQ (reference sequence). This CDR3 region has 15 residues. CDR3 sequence (DNA): TGTGCCAGCAGCATCAGAGTCCAGGGGTTCAATGAGCAGTTCTTC. Translated, it gives CASSIRVQGFNEQFF.

This clonotype was detected a few times. The V gene is TRBV7-6, the J gene TRBJ2-3; D not resolved. The V gene lost 4 bases and the J gene lost 1 base, with 9 bases spanning the gap. The CDR3 consists of 14 residues. Germline V CDR1 and CDR2: SGHVS, FNYEAQ. In DNA, the CDR3 is TGTGCCAGCAGCTCCTATGAGGGCACAGATACGCAGTATTTT. Translated: CASSSYEGTDTQYF.

The chain is built from TRBV6-1 and TRBJ2-7; no clear D gene. V was clipped by 6 bases and J by 0 bases, with 15 bases between them. The CDR3 loop spans 15 amino acids. Germline V gene data show CDR1 as MNHNS and CDR2 as SASEGT. The CDR3 DNA sequence: TGTGCCAGCAGACCCGACCGTTACCTCTCCTACGAGCAGTACGTC. Its translation: CASRPDRYLSYEQYV.

For this clonotype: Mismatch with germline at one junction end may stem from a read error. The chain carries TRBV5-1 and TRBJ2-5; D uncertain. Germline V CDR1 and CDR2: SGHRS, YFSETQ. The CDR3 covers 13 residues. The chain's CDR3 is CASSADPQETLYF. The CDR3 DNA reads as TGCGCCAGCAGCGCGGACCCCCAAGAGACCCTGTACTTC.

In its sample, this clonotype was seen a few times. The rearrangement uses TRBV10-3 and TRBJ2-3; TRBD2 matches 8 bases. Trimming at V came to 7 bases and at J to 5 bases, leaving 5 bases not matched to a gene. The CDR3 covers 13 residues. Germline loops: CDR1 ENHRY, CDR2 SYGVKD. CDR3 region: CAITGLAGDTQYF. The DNA of the CDR3 is TGTGCCATCACCGGACTAGCAGGAGATACGCAGTATTTT.

This clonotype was recorded many times. V gene TRBV5-5 combines with J gene TRBJ1-2; D is uncertain. The V and J ends lost 0 bases and 3 bases respectively, with 12 bases between them. The CDR3 extends over 15 amino acids. From germline, CDR1 is SGHKS and CDR2 YYEKEE (reference sequence). The DNA of the CDR3 is TGTGCCAGCAGCTTGGCCCTGACCGGCGACTATGGCTACACCTTC. As protein: CASSLALTGDYGYTF. The full variable domain, its missing parts supplied by reference TRBV5-5 and TRBJ1-2, is DAGVTQSPTHLIKTRGQQVTLRCSPISGHKSVSWYQQVLGQGPQFIFQYYEKEERGRGNFPDRFSARQFPNYSSELNVNALLLGDSALYLCASSLALTGDYGYTFGSGTRLTVV.

The chain employs TRBV24-1 and TRBJ2-3; 9 nucleotides align to TRBD2. This CDR3 spans 18 amino acids. V lost 4 bases to trimming and J lost 0 bases; unmatched junction nucleotides: 10. Per the germline V gene, CDR1 is KGHDR and CDR2 is SFDVKD. The DNA for the CDR3 is TGTGCCACCAGTGACTCAACAGGCGGGGGGGGAAGCACAGATACGCAGTATTTT. Its protein is CATSDSTGGGGSTDTQYF.

The gene calls are TRBV20-1 and TRBJ1-2, with TRBD1 matching 8 bases. Trimming at V came to 4 bases and at J to 4 bases, leaving 2 bases not matched to a gene. From germline, CDR1 is DFQATT and CDR2 SNEGSKA (reference sequence). The length of the CDR3 is 12 residues. This chain's CDR3 is CSATDRGYGYTF. The CDR3 region has the DNA TGCAGTGCTACTGACAGGGGCTATGGCTACACCTTC.

This clonotype was seen many times. The V and J genes are TRBV19 and TRBJ2-1; D tentatively fits TRBD1 or TRBD2 (5 bases each). This CDR3 is built from 15 residues. Germline CDR1 LNHDA, CDR2 SQIVND (reference sequence). Deletions cut 3 bases from V and 8 bases from J, with 17 bases between. CDR3 sequence (DNA): TGTGCCAGTAGTATTATGGGGGAATTGAGGCATGAGCAGTTCTTC. Protein: CASSIMGELRHEQFF.

The sample holds many counts of this clonotype. This rearrangement joins TRBV12-3 or TRBV12-4 to TRBJ2-7, with D perhaps assigned TRBD1 or TRBD2 (5 bases each). V lost 10 bases and J lost 1, with 11 bases in between. The CDR3 consists of 12 residues. CDR3 sequence: CATWDGSYEQYF. CDR3 DNA sequence: TGTGCCACTTGGGACGGTTCCTACGAGCAGTACTTC.

This clonotype showed up just a few times. CDR3 sequence (DNA): TGTGCCAGCAGTTTAAGGACGGCCGTTGGTTACGAGCAGTACGTC. Its translation is CASSLRTAVGYEQYV. This rearrangement joins TRBV28 to TRBJ2-7; D gene unclear. Germline CDR1 and CDR2: MDHEN and SYDVKM. Trimming left V 2 bases short and J 4 bases short, with 15 bases between. The CDR3 is 15 amino acids.

Many counts were recorded for this clonotype. The chain uses TRBV2 and TRBJ2-2; possible D gene TRBD1, 5 bases. The CDR3 is made up of 14 amino acids. CDR1 and CDR2 (germline): SNHLY, FYNNEI. Trimming took 6 bases from V and 3 from J, leaving 11 bases between them. CDR3 in amino acids: CASREQAYTGELFF. DNA of the CDR3: TGTGCCAGCAGGGAACAGGCATACACCGGGGAGCTGTTTTTT.

This clonotype turned up a few times. This chain connects TRBV7-2 to TRBJ2-5, with D maybe TRBD1 (5 bases). The germline gives CDR1 SGHTA, CDR2 FQGNSA. The CDR3 runs to 13 residues. Deletions cut 1 base from V and 5 bases from J, with 8 bases between. The CDR3 DNA reads as TGTGCCAGCAGCTTAGGACAGCTCGAGACCCAGTACTTC. Translating it yields CASSLGQLETQYF.

This clonotype was detected ten times or more. The chain combines TRBV12-3 or TRBV12-4 with TRBJ2-3, with 9 bases matching TRBD2. The trim removed 2 bases at V and 1 base at J, leaving 4 bases unmatched. This CDR3 comprises 16 residues. This CDR3 is CASSLPRLAGTDTQYF. The DNA for the CDR3 is TGTGCCAGCAGTTTACCCCGACTAGCGGGCACAGATACGCAGTATTTT.

This clonotype was detected ten times or more. This chain links TRBV19 with TRBJ2-5, with D perhaps TRBD1 or TRBD2 (5 bases each). The CDR3 length is 13 residues. The V end was cut by 3 bases, the J end by 3 bases, with 8 bases between. Germline CDR1 reads LNHDA; CDR2 reads SQIVND (reference sequence). CDR3 region: CASSIRGEETQYF. The CDR3 DNA reads TGTGCCAGTAGTATCCGAGGGGAAGAGACCCAGTACTTC.

This clonotype was seen only a few times. The rearrangement joins TRBV5-4 to TRBJ2-3, with no clear D. Trimming removed 0 bases at V and 2 bases at J, with 7 bases between. Germline lookup yields CDR1 SGHNT and CDR2 YYREEE (reference sequence). CDR3 length: 14 residues. CDR3 DNA: TGTGCCAGCAGCTTGGACGGACCCACAGATACGCAGTATTTT. Its protein is CASSLDGPTDTQYF.

Here the CDR3 DNA reads TGCGCCAGTTACCGGGACAGGGATAACGGGGAGCTGTTTTTT. Protein sequence: CASYRDRDNGELFF. The V gene is TRBV5-1, the J gene TRBJ2-2; 9 bases map to TRBD1. The CDR3 totals 14 residues. Per germline, CDR1 SGHRS and CDR2 YFSETQ. V gave up 8 bases and J gave up 7 bases; unmatched junction bases: 9.

This chain links TRBV11-2 with TRBJ2-7, with 10 bases lining up with TRBD1. With 3 bases clipped from V and 2 bases from J, the junction kept 1 base outside the gene matches. Germline V gives CDR1 SGHAT, CDR2 FQNNGV. This CDR3 contains 14 residues. CDR3: CASSFDRGPYEQYF. The DNA for the CDR3 is TGTGCCAGCAGCTTTGACAGGGGGCCCTACGAGCAGTACTTC.

The V and J genes are TRBV24-1 and TRBJ2-1, with 14 bases fitting TRBD2. Trimming took 4 bases from V and 9 from J; bases not matched to a gene: 7. CDR1 is KGHDR and CDR2 is SFDVKD in the germline V gene. This CDR3 comprises 16 residues. This CDR3 reads CATSDPTSGGAGEQFF. CDR3 DNA sequence: TGTGCCACCAGTGACCCGACTAGCGGGGGGGCGGGTGAGCAGTTCTTC.

This rearrangement joins TRBV7-6 to TRBJ1-1, with unresolved D. Germline CDR1 is SGHVS and CDR2 is FNYEAQ. The V and J ends lost 4 bases and 4 bases respectively, with 13 bases between them. The CDR3 runs 14 residues. CDR3 sequence: CASSSRLSGTEAFF. For the CDR3, the DNA is TGTGCCAGCAGCTCACGTTTATCCGGCACTGAAGCTTTCTTT. Filled out from reference TRBV7-6 and TRBJ1-1, the complete variable domain reads GAGVSQSPRYKVTKRGQDVALRCDPISGHVSLYWYRQALGQGPEFLTYFNYEAQQDKSGLPNDRFSAERPEGSISTLTIQRTEQRDSAMYRCASSSRLSGTEAFFGQGTRLTVV.